One sample yielded the 27 T cell receptor beta chains listed below, sequenced in a study of T cell responses to AZD1222 COVID-19 vaccine. The method was immunoSEQ multiplex PCR; TCRdb's version includes in-frame clones alone and lacks a portion of them. The sample shows under 150,000 clones, more than 75% of them seen only once. Material: peripheral blood, obtained on day 0 of AZD1222 vaccination. The receptors originated from an adult in good health.

The rearrangement uses TRBV7-2 and TRBJ1-5; tentative D call: TRBD1 (6 bases). Between the trimmed V and J ends, which lost 5 bases and 5 bases, there was a span of 10 bases. The CDR3 extends over 13 amino acids. From germline, CDR1 is SGHTA and CDR2 FQGNSA. DNA for the CDR3: TGTGCCAGCAGCGTGACAGGCCATCAGCCCCAGCATTTT. Translated, it gives CASSVTGHQPQHF.

The genes are TRBV3-1 (or the pseudogene TRBV3-2) and TRBJ1-1; D gene uncertain. V dropped 4 bases and J dropped 1 base, with 10 bases sitting between them. Germline V lookup: CDR1 LGHDT, CDR2 YNNKEL (reference sequence). The CDR3 is 14 residues long. The DNA for the CDR3 is TGTGCCAGCAGCCTCGCCGGAGAGAACACTGAAGCTTTCTTT. Translation gives CASSLAGENTEAFF.

V gene TRBV6-5 combines with J gene TRBJ1-1; D is uncertain. This CDR3 contains 14 residues. V lost 6 bases to trimming and J lost 1 base, with 12 bases between them. The germline V gene encodes CDR1 MNHEY and CDR2 SVGAGI. CDR3 amino acids: CASSPNRGNTEAFF. CDR3 sequence (DNA): TGTGCCAGCAGCCCCAATCGGGGGAACACTGAAGCTTTCTTT.

This chain connects TRBV19 to TRBJ1-5, with 7 bases matching TRBD1. Germline V gives CDR1 LNHDA, CDR2 SQIVND (reference sequence). This CDR3 spans 17 amino acids. V trimming: 7 bases; J trimming: 0 bases; junction bases outside the gene matches: 12. CDR3 bases: TGTGCCAGTACACCCCAACGACAGGGTCCTAGCAATCAGCCCCAGCATTTT. Its translation: CASTPQRQGPSNQPQHF.

This chain connects TRBV13 to TRBJ2-2; TRBD2 matches 9 bases. With 7 bases clipped from V and 3 bases from J, the junction kept 6 bases outside the gene matches. Germline CDR1 and CDR2: PRHDT and FYEKMQ (reference sequence). CDR3 length: 15 residues. CDR3 protein: CASTRLAGHTGELFF. The CDR3 DNA follows: TGTGCCAGCACTAGGCTAGCGGGACACACCGGGGAGCTGTTTTTT.

In the case of this clone: At one of its ends the junction is not consistent with the germline gene, which may arise from a read error. The chain combines TRBV12-5 with TRBJ2-7; 7 bases match TRBD1. The CDR3 covers 13 residues. Germline V gene data show CDR1 as LGHNT and CDR2 as FRNRAP. The CDR3 sequence: CASGLVTRQGMYF. The DNA of the CDR3 is TGTGCTAGTGGCTTGGTAACGAGACAGGGAATGTACTTC.

The CDR3 sequence: CSVVRGSVNYGYTF. The CDR3 DNA reads as TGCAGCGTTGTCCGGGGTTCCGTTAACTATGGCTACACCTTC. The gene calls are TRBV29-1 and TRBJ1-2; no reliable D call. V was cut by 4 bases and J by 1 base, with 13 bases left in between. There are 14 residues in the CDR3. Germline-derived CDR1 and CDR2 are SQVTM and ANQGSEA.

This chain links TRBV11-3 with TRBJ2-1; TRBD1 matches at 9 bases. The V gene end was trimmed by 3 bases and the J gene end by 5 bases; junction bases not matched to a gene: 5. Per germline, CDR1 SGHNT and CDR2 YENEEA. The CDR3 spans 15 residues. Here the CDR3 DNA reads TGTGCCAGCAGCTTCTCCGGGACAGGGAACAATGAGCAGTTCTTC. Protein product: CASSFSGTGNNEQFF.

This chain uses TRBV2 with TRBJ1-4; D not resolved. The V gene lost 2 bases and the J gene lost 8 bases, with 9 bases spanning the gap. Germline loops: CDR1 SNHLY, CDR2 FYNNEI. The CDR3 is 13 amino acids. The chain's CDR3 is CASSESGMEKLFF. In nucleotides, the CDR3 is TGTGCCAGCAGTGAATCGGGAATGGAAAAACTGTTTTTT.

V gene TRBV1 combines with J gene TRBJ1-4; TRBD1 is the table's D call and was not checked against the DNA. TRBV1 is noted as a pseudogene. The CDR3 consists of 16 residues. CDR3 DNA: TGCACCAGCAGCCACACAAGACAGGGGGCTTGTGAAAAACTGTTTTTT. This gives the protein CTSSHTRQGACEKLFF.

The chain employs TRBV6-5 and TRBJ1-1; 8 nucleotides agree with TRBD1. The CDR3 runs 13 residues. The V and J ends lost 6 bases and 4 bases, in that order; junction bases with no gene match: 4. Germline values: CDR1 MNHEY, CDR2 SVGAGI. CDR3 in amino acids: CASSRQGITEAFF. CDR3 nucleotides: TGTGCCAGCAGCCGACAGGGGATCACTGAAGCTTTCTTT.

In this sample, this clone turned up once. The chain carries TRBV19 and TRBJ1-1; the D gene is possibly TRBD1 (5 bases). Germline lookup yields CDR1 LNHDA and CDR2 SQIVND (reference sequence). V shed 8 bases and J shed 0 bases, with 10 bases lying between them. CDR3 size: 13 residues. The CDR3 coding sequence is TGTGCCAGTGCGGGGGATATGAACACTGAAGCTTTCTTT. Translated, it gives CASAGDMNTEAFF.

This rearrangement joins TRBV6-6 to TRBJ2-1, with no clear D. The CDR3 length is 11 residues. Trimming cost V 9 bases and J 8 bases, with 11 bases left between them. Germline V gives CDR1 MNHNY, CDR2 SVGAGI (reference sequence). Written as DNA, the CDR3 is TGTGCCAGTTCTGCTGCCCATGAGCAGTTCTTC. Residues: CASSAAHEQFF.

This clone was seen only once. Germline is not matched at one junction end, which may reflect a read error. The chain couples TRBV19 to TRBJ1-2; D is unresolved. In germline, CDR1 is LNHDA, CDR2 SQIVND (reference sequence). The CDR3 runs 15 residues. The CDR3 DNA reads TGTGCTAGTAGTATGTTAGCGCTCCGGGACTATGGCTACACCTTC. Translating it yields CASSMLALRDYGYTF. The full variable domain, its missing parts supplied by reference TRBV19 and TRBJ1-2, is DGGITQSPKYLFRKEGQNVTLSCEQNLNHDAMYWYRQDPGQGLRLIYYSQIVNDFQKGDIAEGYSVSREKKESFPLTVTSAQKNPTAFYLCASSMLALRDYGYTFGSGTRLTVV.

This clone was recorded only once. The chain combines TRBV19 with TRBJ2-1, with TRBD2 matching 8 bases. The V and J ends lost 9 bases and 9 bases, in that order; junction bases with no gene match: 13. Germline V gene lookup returns CDR1 LNHDA and CDR2 SQIVND (reference sequence). The CDR3 covers 14 residues. CDR3 amino acids: CASAGTGGLGEQFF. The CDR3 nucleotides read TGTGCCAGCGCTGGGACGGGGGGGCTCGGTGAGCAGTTCTTC.

The V and J genes are TRBV6-5 and TRBJ1-1; 9 nucleotides align to TRBD1. The germline V gene encodes CDR1 MNHEY and CDR2 SVGAGI. V was clipped by 6 bases and J by 0 bases; unmatched bases: 2. The CDR3 spans 14 residues. CDR3 in amino acids: CASSRDRVNTEAFF. The CDR3 DNA follows: TGTGCCAGCAGCCGGGACAGGGTGAACACTGAAGCTTTCTTT.

The chain links TRBV6-5 to TRBJ2-7; the match to TRBD2 covers 11 bases. Germline V CDR1 and CDR2: MNHEY, SVGAGI. V shed 6 bases and J 6 bases; nucleotides not matched to a gene: 7. This CDR3 contains 14 residues. The CDR3 loop is CASRIAGGPLEQYF. The CDR3 region has the DNA TGTGCCAGCAGAATAGCGGGGGGGCCCCTCGAGCAGTACTTC.

This sequence joins TRBV6-5 and TRBJ2-1, with a weak D call TRBD2 (5 bases). Germline V gives CDR1 MNHEY, CDR2 SVGAGI. V lost 2 bases and J 8 bases, leaving 7 bases between the germline ends. The CDR3 extends over 12 amino acids. CDR3 protein: CASSYEGYEQFF. The DNA for the CDR3 is TGTGCCAGCAGTTACGAGGGATATGAGCAGTTCTTC.

Only a few counts were recorded for this clone. This chain links TRBV5-1 with TRBJ1-2; D is uncertain. This CDR3 has 15 residues. The germline gives CDR1 SGHRS, CDR2 YFSETQ. The V gene lost 4 bases and the J gene lost 0 bases, with 13 bases spanning the gap. CDR3 amino acids: CASSPGRLANYGYTF. The DNA for the CDR3 is TGCGCCAGCAGCCCCGGACGGTTAGCTAACTATGGCTACACCTTC.

The rearrangement uses TRBV6-5 and TRBJ2-5, with no clear D. CDR1 and CDR2 (germline): MNHEY, SVGAGI. The V gene lost 5 bases and the J gene lost 5 bases, with 12 bases spanning the gap. There are 13 residues in the CDR3. This chain's CDR3 is CASSNEWRETQYF. The CDR3 DNA follows: TGTGCCAGCAGTAACGAGTGGCGGGAGACCCAGTACTTC.

The chain couples TRBV5-1 to TRBJ1-1; tentatively, D is TRBD1 (6 bases). Trimming took 3 bases from V and 2 from J, leaving 14 bases between them. CDR1 is SGHRS and CDR2 is YFSETQ in the germline V gene. The length of the CDR3 is 15 residues. CDR3 loop: CASSSLQGINTEAFF. DNA for the CDR3: TGCGCCAGCAGCTCCCTCCAGGGGATAAACACTGAAGCTTTCTTT. The full variable domain, its missing parts supplied by reference TRBV5-1 and TRBJ1-1, is KAGVTQTPRYLIKTRGQQVTLSCSPISGHRSVSWYQQTPGQGLQFLFEYFSETQRNKGNFPGRFSGRQFSNSRSEMNVSTLELGDSALYLCASSSLQGINTEAFFGQGTRLTVV.

This clone was detected once. The gene calls are TRBV5-1 and TRBJ2-5; D remains ambiguous. The germline V gene has CDR1 SGHRS and CDR2 YFSETQ. Trimming took 7 bases from V and 2 from J, leaving 9 bases between them. This CDR3 has 12 amino acids. The CDR3 protein is CASGIGQETQYF. Written as DNA, the CDR3 is TGCGCCAGCGGCATAGGTCAAGAGACCCAGTACTTC.

V gene TRBV5-1 combines with J gene TRBJ1-5; 9 bases fit TRBD1. CDR1 and CDR2 (germline): SGHRS, YFSETQ. CDR3 size: 15 residues. The junction had 6 bases not matched to a gene; V was cut back by 0 bases and J by 8 bases. CDR3 nucleotides: TGCGCCAGCAGCTTGGGTACGACAGGGGGGGAGCCCCAGCATTTT. It translates to CASSLGTTGGEPQHF.

The gene calls are TRBV2 and TRBJ1-6; D is ambiguous. Trimming removed 7 bases at V and 3 bases at J, with 7 bases between. This CDR3 has 13 residues. From germline, CDR1 is SNHLY and CDR2 FYNNEI. Here the CDR3 reads CASTSDYNSPLHF. The CDR3 nucleotides read TGTGCCAGCACATCGGACTATAATTCACCCCTCCACTTT.

This clone appeared a few times. The J gene is TRBJ1-1, the V gene TRBV9, with D possibly TRBD1 on 5 matching bases. Germline V gene lookup returns CDR1 SGDLS and CDR2 YYNGEE. This CDR3 spans 14 amino acids. V was clipped by 6 bases and J by 3 bases, with 15 bases between them. CDR3 loop: CASTLSGGDTEAFF. Here the CDR3 DNA reads TGTGCCAGCACCTTGTCTGGGGGGGACACTGAAGCTTTCTTT.

This chain connects TRBV7-2 to TRBJ2-3; a possible D gene is TRBD2 (5 bases). Germline V gene lookup returns CDR1 SGHTA and CDR2 FQGNSA. The CDR3 spans 13 residues. V shed 3 bases and J shed 4 bases, with 8 bases lying between them. This CDR3 is CASSLSGSDTQYF. In nucleotides, the CDR3 is TGTGCCAGCAGCTTGAGCGGCTCAGATACGCAGTATTTT. Together with reference TRBV7-2 and TRBJ2-3, the CDR3 gives the full variable domain: GAGVSQSPSNKVTEKGKDVELRCDPISGHTALYWYRQSLGQGLEFLIYFQGNSAPDKSGLPSDRFSAERTGGSVSTLTIQRTQQEDSAVYLCASSLSGSDTQYFGPGTRLTVL.

CDR3: CASGLASRSGTGDVGYGYTF. The CDR3 nucleotides are TGTGCTAGTGGTTTGGCCTCACGATCCGGGACAGGGGATGTTGGCTATGGCTACACCTTC. V usage is TRBV12-5 and J usage is TRBJ1-2; 10 bases line up with TRBD1. This CDR3 is 20 amino acids long. The junction had 18 bases not matched to a gene; V was cut back by 1 base and J by 4 bases. From germline, CDR1 is LGHNT and CDR2 FRNRAP.